The following is a T cell receptor (beta chain) sequence with its context. Its antigen has not been determined. Base qualities were left out, and no much larger clone turns up one base away. The trial excluded patients who had a history of autoimmune disease or were on systemic immunosuppression. Peripheral blood for TCR sequencing was drawn from every dose cohort at baseline, at cycle 4 day 1 and at cycle 7 day 1. Samples came from an open-label, multicenter, first-in-human phase I dose-escalation trial of ivuxolimab. The trial enrolled adults with locally advanced or metastatic head and neck squamous cell, hepatocellular, melanoma or renal cell carcinoma. CD4+ and CD8+ T cells were sorted separately from peripheral blood before TCR sequencing. The entry originates in a study of OX40 agonist ivuxolimab in advanced cancers. About the investigation overall: The costimulatory receptor OX40 (CD134) was targeted by ivuxolimab, a fully human IgG2 agonistic monoclonal antibody. Intravenous ivuxolimab was administered to patients every 2 weeks at six dose levels: 0.01, 0.1, 0.3, 1.5, 3 and 10 mg/kg. Among the approximately 50 dose-escalation patients, about 20 had hepatocellular carcinoma, approximately 15 melanoma, 9 renal cell carcinoma and 9 head and neck cancer. The dose-escalation cohort was approximately 83% male with a mean age of about 60 years, ranging from roughly 23 to 85. Prior anti-PD-1, anti-PD-L1 or anti-CTLA-4 therapy was permitted, and 30% to 50% of dose-escalation patients had received checkpoint inhibitors. Partial responses occurred in three dose-escalation patients, of whom one had hepatocellular carcinoma and two had cutaneous melanoma. Peripheral TCRbeta sequencing was intended to test whether TCR sequence diversity was altered and clonal T-cell expansion was caused by ivuxolimab. The paper describes the monotherapy dose-escalation part (N ≈ 52 patients) of the phase I trial of ivuxolimab.

Summary of the overall study and its limitations: After ivuxolimab, CD8+ T cells had more expanded clones than CD4+ T cells on average. Low levels of normalized T-cell clonal expansion were also seen in some patients who did not respond. In the 0.1-3.0 mg/kg groups, partial responders were among the patients with the lowest normalized peripheral clonal expansion, particularly in CD8+ T cells. Clonal expansion of both CD4+ and CD8+ blood T cells was observed from baseline to week 6 at doses 0.1 to 3.0 mg/kg. The antigen specificity of the clonally expanded peripheral T cells was not determined.

Genomic DNA was extracted from sorted cells for sequencing of the TCRbeta CDR3 region. The immunoSEQ Assay was used for sequencing of TCRbeta CDR3 regions. Drawn from immuneACCESS, this table holds only the in-frame rearrangements with V and J called that TCRdb kept. Clones are partly lost; checked studies trace under half to an unresolved V gene and leave the rest unexplained. For this sample the table gives 60,000 to 75,000 clones, of which roughly nine tenths were detected only once. The ten largest clones take up roughly 15% of the sample. V is shortened by 3 bases, J by 11 bases, and the region joining them spans 11 bases. As encoded in the germline V gene, CDR1 is SGHTA while CDR2 is FQGNSA. The CDR3 runs 13 residues from the cysteine to the phenylalanine. The kept DNA is CDR3 alone, 39 bases in frame from the first base.

This specimen was CD4+ or CD8+ T cells sorted from blood, taken in a trial of the OX40 agonist ivuxolimab. The source is an adult with an advanced solid tumor such as melanoma, head and neck, liver or kidney cancer. The chain is assembled from TRBV7-2 and TRBJ1-6, with no confidently assigned D gene. CDR3 sequence: CASSLGTGTPLHF. The DNA sequence reads TGTGCCAGCAGCTTGGGCACTGGGACACCCCTCCACTTT.